These T cell receptor beta chains were read from a single sample in a study of shared clonotypes between healthy human individuals. Profiled with immunoSEQ multiplex PCR; TCRdb holds only in-frame clones, not every one. The table has about 2.1 million clones, 93% seen once. The sequencing sample was made of naive CD8+ T cells from PBMCs. These receptor sequences come from a man between 18 and 35 years old in good health. Some clones in this sample may be carry-over from other donors' samples. CDR3s include the opening cysteine and the closing phenylalanine or tryptophan. D genes are given only for firm matches. Clone size is not always given. Where it is, it says once, few, many or a class for expanded clones.

J	size	length	V	D	DNA	CDR3
TRBJ1-2	NA	13	TRBV19	NA	TGTGCCACCCTCAGGACAGACTCTTATGGCTACACCTTC	CATLRTDSYGYTF
TRBJ1-1	NA	15	TRBV6-5	NA	TGTGCCAGCAGTTATCTTAGTCAGGGAGGAACTGAAGCTTTCTTT	CASSYLSQGGTEAFF
TRBJ2-1	NA	13	TRBV28	NA	TGTGCCAGCAGTTTATTCAAGGGAATTTCGCAGTTCTTC	CASSLFKGISQFF
TRBJ2-1	NA	19	TRBV7-9	TRBD2	TGTGCCAGCCCGAGACTGGGGCTAGCGGGAGGGCCCTTGTACAATGAGCAGTTCTTC	CASPRLGLAGGPLYNEQFF
TRBJ2-7	NA	13	TRBV27	NA	TGTGCCAGCAGCCCCCGCTTGGGGTACGAGCAGTACTTC	CASSPRLGYEQYF
TRBJ2-6	NA	14	TRBV9	NA	TGTGCCAGCAGCGCCGACTCTGGGGCCAACGTCCTGACTTTC	CASSADSGANVLTF
TRBJ2-7	NA	12	TRBV7-9	NA	TGTGCCAGCAGCTCCTCAGGGAACGAGCAGTACTTC	CASSSSGNEQYF
TRBJ1-4	once	12	TRBV28	NA	TGTGCCAGCAGTCGTGGGGTTGAAAAACTGTTTTTT	CASSRGVEKLFF
TRBJ2-7	NA	14	TRBV27	TRBD2	TGTGCCAGCGGTTTTGGCGGGAGTCTTTACGAGCAGTACTTC	CASGFGGSLYEQYF
TRBJ2-2	NA	14	TRBV7-3	NA	TGTGCCAGCAGCGATACAGGGCCCCCCGGGGAGCTGTTTTTT	CASSDTGPPGELFF
TRBJ2-2	NA	15	TRBV6-1	TRBD1	TGTGCCAGCAGGGTAACAGGGGGCCGAACCGGGGAGCTGTTTTTT	CASRVTGGRTGELFF
TRBJ1-5	NA	14	TRBV27	NA	TGTGCCAGCGGCCTGGGGGCCATAAATCAGCCCCAGCATTTT	CASGLGAINQPQHF
TRBJ2-7	NA	13	TRBV6-5	NA	TGTGCCAGCAGTTACTTTCCTAGGTACGAGCAGTACTTC	CASSYFPRYEQYF
TRBJ2-1	NA	15	TRBV6-5	TRBD2	TGTGCCAGCAGTTATTTCGGACTAGCGAACAATGAGCAGTTCTTC	CASSYFGLANNEQFF
TRBJ2-1	NA	14	TRBV5-1	NA	TGCGCCAGCAGCCAAATAGGAGCCCCCCCTGAGCAGTTCTTC	CASSQIGAPPEQFF
TRBJ2-1	NA	17	TRBV27	TRBD2	TGTGCCAGCAGTTTACTGATAGCGGGAGGGCCTGTCCATGAGCAGTTCTTC	CASSLLIAGGPVHEQFF
TRBJ2-7	NA	16	TRBV27	TRBD1	TGTGCCAGCAGTTCTCCTCGGACAGGGGTGAGCTACGAGCAGTACTTC	CASSSPRTGVSYEQYF
TRBJ2-7	NA	13	TRBV7-9	NA	TGTGCCAGCAGACCAGCCGGGGTATGGGGGCAGTACTTC	CASRPAGVWGQYF
TRBJ2-3	NA	14	TRBV28	NA	TGTGCCAGCACCCCTTCGGCTAGCACAGATACGCAGTATTTT	CASTPSASTDTQYF
TRBJ2-7	NA	13	TRBV28	NA	TGTGCCAGCAGTTACGGGACGGGCTACGAGCAGTACTTC	CASSYGTGYEQYF
TRBJ2-3	NA	17	TRBV15	TRBD2	TGTGCCACCAGCAGAGATTCGGAACTAGCGTACACAGATACGCAGTATTTT	CATSRDSELAYTDTQYF
TRBJ2-5	NA	14	TRBV7-9	NA	TGTGCCAGCAGCATACGACACAAGGGAGAGACCCAGTACTTC	CASSIRHKGETQYF
TRBJ2-2	NA	14	TRBV19	TRBD1	TGTGCCAGTAGTATCCGGGACAGGGGCGGGGAGCTGTTTTTT	CASSIRDRGGELFF
TRBJ2-2	once	15	TRBV29-1	TRBD2	TGCAGCGTTGAAACACTAGCGGGAGCTACCGGGGAGCTGTTTTTT	CSVETLAGATGELFF
TRBJ2-5	NA	12	TRBV6-7	NA	TGTGCCAGCTGGCAGCGCCAAGAGACCCAGTACTTC	CASWQRQETQYF
TRBJ1-5	NA	12	TRBV19	NA	TGTGCCAGTAGGAGGGGGAGTCAGCCCCAGCATTTT	CASRRGSQPQHF
TRBJ2-7	NA	14	TRBV29-1	TRBD1	TGCAGCGTTGACCCGGGACAGGGGTCCTACGAGCAGTACTTC	CSVDPGQGSYEQYF
TRBJ2-7	NA	19	TRBV28	TRBD2	TGTGCCAGCAGTTTATCGGTGGTTGCGTTAGCGGGAGATAGGTACGAGCAGTACTTC	CASSLSVVALAGDRYEQYF
TRBJ2-7	NA	13	TRBV5-5	NA	TGTGCCAGCAGCTTTGGCACTTTCTACGAGCAGTACTTC	CASSFGTFYEQYF
TRBJ2-7	once	16	TRBV5-1	TRBD2	TGCGCCAGCAGCTGGAATCAAGCGGGAGAAATCTACGAGCAGTACTTC	CASSWNQAGEIYEQYF
TRBJ2-1	once	14	TRBV28	NA	TGTGCCAGCAGCCCACTGCAGGGGTGGAATGAGCAGTTCTTC	CASSPLQGWNEQFF
TRBJ1-1	NA	15	TRBV9	NA	TGTGCCAGCAGCGGATCAACAGTATCGAACACTGAAGCTTTCTTT	CASSGSTVSNTEAFF
TRBJ2-7	NA	13	TRBV9	TRBD1	TGTGCCAGCAGTTCTGGACAGGGTTTTGAGCAGTACTTC	CASSSGQGFEQYF
TRBJ2-7	once	15	TRBV19	TRBD1	TGTGCCAGTAGTACGACAGGGAGCCCGGTCTACGAGCAGTACTTC	CASSTTGSPVYEQYF
TRBJ1-1	once	12	TRBV25-1	NA	TGTGCCAGCAGCTGGGCGGCAACTGAAGCTTTCTTT	CASSWAATEAFF
TRBJ2-7	NA	19	TRBV4-1	TRBD2	TGCGCCAGCAGCCAAGAAACCCCAGAAAGCGGGAGGCTGGTCAACGAGCAGTACTTC	CASSQETPESGRLVNEQYF
TRBJ2-1	once	20	TRBV14	NA	TGTGCCAGCAGCCAACCGACCGGGACTCCTCTTGAAAGGCACTACAATGAGCAGTTCTTC	CASSQPTGTPLERHYNEQFF
TRBJ2-7	NA	13	TRBV11-2	NA	TGTGCCAGCAGCTCCGGATGGGGCTACGAGCAGTACTTC	CASSSGWGYEQYF
TRBJ1-2	once	18	TRBV5-4	NA	TGTGCCAGCAGCCCTCTGACCGACACCTCGGGTACGGGCTATGGCTACACCTTC	CASSPLTDTSGTGYGYTF
TRBJ1-2	NA	12	TRBV7-9	NA	TGTGCCAGCACCCCTAATCACTATGGCTACACCTTC	CASTPNHYGYTF
TRBJ2-7	NA	13	TRBV6-5	NA	TGTGCCAGCAGCTCGGACAGAGTAGGCGAGCAGTACTTC	CASSSDRVGEQYF
TRBJ2-3	NA	14	TRBV29-1	TRBD2	TGCAGCGCCAAGCCGCGGGAGTCGGGAGATACGCAGTATTTT	CSAKPRESGDTQYF
TRBJ2-2	once	14	TRBV5-4	NA	TGTGCCAGCAGCTTTTTACAGTACACCGGGGAGCTGTTTTTT	CASSFLQYTGELFF
TRBJ2-5	NA	16	TRBV4-3	TRBD1	TGCGCCAGCAGCCAAGGGCAGGGGGCTGAGGGGGAGACCCAGTACTTC	CASSQGQGAEGETQYF
TRBJ2-1	NA	15	TRBV7-9	NA	TGTGCCAGCAGCTGGCTTAAGGACTTTTACAATGAGCAGTTCTTC	CASSWLKDFYNEQFF
TRBJ2-1	NA	13	TRBV19	NA	TGTGCCAGTAGTACGGCCTCAGCGGATGAGCAGTTCTTC	CASSTASADEQFF